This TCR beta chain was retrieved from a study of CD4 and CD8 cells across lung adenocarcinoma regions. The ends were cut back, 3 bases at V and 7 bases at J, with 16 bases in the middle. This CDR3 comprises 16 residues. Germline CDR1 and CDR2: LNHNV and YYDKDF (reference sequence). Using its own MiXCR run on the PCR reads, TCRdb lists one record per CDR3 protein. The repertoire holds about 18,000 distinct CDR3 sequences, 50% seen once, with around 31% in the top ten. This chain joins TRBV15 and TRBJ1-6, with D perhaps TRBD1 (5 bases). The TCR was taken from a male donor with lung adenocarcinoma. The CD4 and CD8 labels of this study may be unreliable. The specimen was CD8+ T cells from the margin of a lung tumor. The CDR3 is CATSRTLGAGNSPLHF. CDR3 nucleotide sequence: TGTGCCACCAGCAGGACCCTTGGGGCTGGGAATTCACCCCTCCACTTT.